This T cell receptor beta chain derives from a study of Graves' ophthalmopathy and Graves' hyperthyroidism. CDR3 regions of TCR beta were amplified from RNA transcripts. The authors performed first-round RT-PCR with HTBI primers and then a second-round multiplex PCR. TCRdb used MiXCR to reprocess the multiplex PCR reads, holding one entry per CDR3 protein. This table has some 25,000 distinct CDR3 sequences, approximately 48% appearing once. The CDR3 is made up of 14 amino acids. V was pared by 9 bases and J by 5 bases, with 5 bases of the junction left unmatched. Germline CDR1 and CDR2: MGHDK and SYGVNS.

This clonotype was obtained from an adult woman with stable Graves' hyperthyroidism. Sequenced input: peripheral blood. The chain carries TRBV25-1 and TRBJ2-1; TRBD2 aligns across 12 bases. The CDR3 DNA sequence: TGTGCCAGTCGGCTAGCGGGGGGGAACAATGAGCAGTTCTTC. Encoded protein: CASRLAGGNNEQFF. The entire variable domain, with the rest obtained from reference TRBV25-1 and TRBJ2-1, is as follows: EADIYQTPRYLVIGTGKKITLECSQTMGHDKMYWYQQDPGMELHLIHYSYGVNSTEKGDLSSESTVSRIRTEHFPLTLESARPSHTSQYLCASRLAGGNNEQFFGPGTRLTVL.